This T cell receptor (beta chain) was sequenced during a study of cytotoxic CD8 clonotypes in ibrutinib-treated CLL. A note on this clone: Its specificity is not known.

Assay used: immunoSEQ multiplex PCR; TCRdb lists only in-frame clones, some missing. The sample holds tens of thousands of clones, less than 75% seen once. General study findings and limits: Clonality went up at the time of ibrutinib response, stayed stable in sustained remission, and later dropped back toward its baseline level at progression.

Trimming took 6 bases from V and 4 from J, leaving 9 bases between them. The germline CDR1 and CDR2 sequences are MNHNS and SASEGT. The CDR3 is 12 amino acids. The genes are TRBV6-1 and TRBJ2-5; weak D call: TRBD1 (6 bases). Sequenced here: PBMCs, sampled after 12 months of ibrutinib treatment. The source is a human donor with chronic lymphocytic leukemia. The DNA for the CDR3 is TGTGCCAGCAGGTCAGGGGTAGAGACCCAGTACTTC. This translates into CASRSGVETQYF.